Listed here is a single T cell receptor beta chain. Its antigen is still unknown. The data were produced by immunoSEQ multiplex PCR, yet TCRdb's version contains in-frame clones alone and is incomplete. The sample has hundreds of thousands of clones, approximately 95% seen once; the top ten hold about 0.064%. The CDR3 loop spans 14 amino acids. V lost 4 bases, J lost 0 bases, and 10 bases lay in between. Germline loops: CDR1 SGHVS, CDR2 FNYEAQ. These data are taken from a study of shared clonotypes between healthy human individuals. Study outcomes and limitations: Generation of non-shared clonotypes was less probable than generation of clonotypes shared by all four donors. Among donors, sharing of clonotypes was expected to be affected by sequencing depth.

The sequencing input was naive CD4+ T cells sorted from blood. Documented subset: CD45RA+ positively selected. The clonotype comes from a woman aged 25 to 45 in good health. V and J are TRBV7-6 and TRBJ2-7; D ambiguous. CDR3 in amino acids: CASSYAGPSYEQYF. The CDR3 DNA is TGTGCCAGCAGCTATGCCGGGCCCTCCTACGAGCAGTACTTC.